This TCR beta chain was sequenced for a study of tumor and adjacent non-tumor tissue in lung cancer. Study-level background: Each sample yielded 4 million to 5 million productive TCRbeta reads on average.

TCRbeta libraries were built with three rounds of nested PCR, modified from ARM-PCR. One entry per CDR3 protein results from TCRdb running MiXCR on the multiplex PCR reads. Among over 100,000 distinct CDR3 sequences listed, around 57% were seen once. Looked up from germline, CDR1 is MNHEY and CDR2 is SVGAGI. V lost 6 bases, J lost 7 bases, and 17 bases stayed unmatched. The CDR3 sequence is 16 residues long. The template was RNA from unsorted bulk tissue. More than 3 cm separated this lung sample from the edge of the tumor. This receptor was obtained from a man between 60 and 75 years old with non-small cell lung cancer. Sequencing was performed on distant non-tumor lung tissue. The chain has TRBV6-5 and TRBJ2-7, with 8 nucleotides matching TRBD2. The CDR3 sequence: CASSYDNGRAFAEQYF. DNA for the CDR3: TGTGCCAGCAGCTATGATAACGGGAGGGCCTTCGCGGAGCAGTACTTC.